What follows are 24 T cell receptor beta chains derived from one specimen sequenced in a study of human T cells and chemical hapten exposure. One entry per CDR3 protein, called by TCRdb with MiXCR from the RACE reads. Among roughly 71,000 distinct CDR3 sequences listed, 11% were seen once. Indicated time point: patch test 3, about 24 weeks after DPC sensitization. Indicated treatment: therapeutic diphenylcyclopropenone sensitization with weekly scalp DPC. The sequences come from whole blood, collected in connection with sensitization to the hapten diphenylcyclopropenone (DPC). The source of these receptors is a woman aged 45-60 years with alopecia areata. Some clones in this sample may be carry-over from other donors' samples.

The gene calls are TRBV18 and TRBJ1-3, with 7 bases lining up with TRBD1. Per germline, CDR1 KGHSH and CDR2 LQKENI. V was clipped by 3 bases and J by 10 bases; unmatched bases: 9. This CDR3 has 14 amino acids. CDR3 nucleotides: TGTGCCAGCTCACCCGGACAGGAGCTAGGAACCATATATTTT. This codes for CASSPGQELGTIYF.

The chain is built from TRBV19 and TRBJ1-1; D not certain. Trimming pared 6 bases from V and 1 base from J, leaving 12 bases between. CDR1 is LNHDA and CDR2 is SQIVND in the germline V gene (reference sequence). The CDR3 contains 14 residues. The CDR3 protein is CASRKQPSNTEAFF. The CDR3 DNA sequence: TGTGCCAGTAGAAAACAGCCGTCGAACACTGAAGCTTTCTTT.

The rearrangement uses TRBV11-2 and TRBJ1-5; D gene uncertain. V lost 1 base and J 3 bases, leaving 7 bases between the germline ends. The CDR3 consists of 14 residues. Germline CDR1 is SGHAT and CDR2 is FQNNGV. CDR3 DNA sequence: TGTGCCAGCAGCTTAGTGGCAGTCAATCAGCCCCAGCATTTT. Protein sequence: CASSLVAVNQPQHF.

This clonotype has only a few counts. The chain recombines TRBV7-2 with TRBJ2-7; 15 bases fit TRBD2. CDR1 and CDR2 from the germline V gene are SGHTA and FQGNSA. The CDR3 extends over 16 amino acids. V shed 5 bases and J 7 bases; nucleotides not matched to a gene: 9. The CDR3 loop reads CASSTRTSGRAREQYF. CDR3 bases: TGTGCCAGCAGCACAAGGACTAGCGGGAGGGCAAGGGAGCAGTACTTC.

Many counts were recorded for this clonotype. The gene calls are TRBV20-1 and TRBJ1-4; no clear D. The CDR3 has 14 residues. Germline CDR1 and CDR2: DFQATT and SNEGSKA (reference sequence). Trimming shortened V by 3 bases and J by 3 bases, and 11 bases separated the two germline ends. The CDR3 reads CSASPRRPNEKLFF. The CDR3 bases are TGCAGTGCTAGTCCCAGGCGCCCTAATGAAAAACTGTTTTTT.

This clonotype came up a few times. The rearrangement joins TRBV6-1 to TRBJ2-2; D gene unclear. Trimming took 2 bases from V and 5 from J, leaving 15 bases between them. From germline, CDR1 is MNHNS and CDR2 SASEGT. This CDR3 has 16 residues. CDR3 in amino acids: CASSEWFSIRTGELFF. In DNA form, the CDR3 reads TGTGCCAGCAGTGAATGGTTTAGTATACGGACCGGGGAGCTGTTTTTT.

Many counts were recorded for this clonotype. This chain joins TRBV27 and TRBJ2-2; D unclear. This CDR3 region has 12 residues. Germline CDR1 and CDR2: MNHEY and SMNVEV (reference sequence). V was pared by 4 bases and J by 2 bases, with 2 bases between. CDR3: CASSSNTGELFF. CDR3 in DNA: TGTGCCAGCAGTTCAAACACCGGGGAGCTGTTTTTT.

The table lists this clonotype with a few counts. The rearrangement links TRBV29-1 to TRBJ2-1; D possibly corresponds to TRBD2 (5 bases). Germline V lookup: CDR1 SQVTM, CDR2 ANQGSEA. V lost 2 bases and J lost 5, with 10 bases in between. This CDR3 is 13 amino acids long. CDR3 bases: TGCAGCGTTGAACGGCTAGCCAACAATGAGCAGTTCTTC. Residues: CSVERLANNEQFF.

The V gene is TRBV20-1, the J gene TRBJ2-2, with D uncertain. The CDR3 totals 16 residues. V was pared by 0 bases and J by 1 base, with 12 bases between. Per germline, CDR1 DFQATT and CDR2 SNEGSKA (reference sequence). This CDR3 is CSARDRPSENTGELFF. The CDR3 DNA reads TGCAGTGCTAGAGATCGCCCGAGTGAGAACACCGGGGAGCTGTTTTTT.

This clonotype occurred many times. The rearrangement links TRBV10-1 to TRBJ2-3, with 8 positions matching TRBD2. The germline CDR1 and CDR2 sequences are WNHNN and SYGVQD (reference sequence). The CDR3 has 14 residues. Trimming cost V 7 bases and J 3 bases; bases outside gene matches: 6. The CDR3 reads CASKDSGVTDTQYF. DNA of the CDR3: TGCGCCAGCAAGGATAGCGGGGTAACAGATACGCAGTATTTT.

In its sample, this clonotype was seen many times. The chain recombines TRBV29-1 with TRBJ1-1; D is unclear. This CDR3 has 12 amino acids. The germline CDR1 and CDR2 sequences are SQVTM and ANQGSEA. V dropped 4 bases and J dropped 4 bases, with 10 bases sitting between them. The CDR3 sequence is CSVGRTITEAFF. DNA for the CDR3: TGCAGCGTTGGACGGACGATCACTGAAGCTTTCTTT.

This clonotype was counted at least ten times. The chain has TRBV4-1 and TRBJ1-1; D unresolved. The CDR3 is made up of 13 amino acids. Germline lookup yields CDR1 MGHRA and CDR2 YSYEKL. The V end lost 4 bases, the J end lost 0 bases, and 6 bases lay between the germline ends. The CDR3 loop reads CASSPLMNTEAFF. The CDR3 DNA reads as TGCGCCAGCAGCCCTCTAATGAACACTGAAGCTTTCTTT.

This clonotype was recorded at least ten times. The genes are TRBV10-2 and TRBJ2-3; 12 bases match TRBD2. The CDR3 has 16 amino acids. Germline CDR1 is WSHSY and CDR2 is SAAADI. The ends lost 9 bases at V and 1 base at J; junction bases unmatched: 8. The CDR3 nucleotides are TGCGCCAGTTCTAACCTAGCGGGGGGGGGCACAGATACGCAGTATTTT. This encodes CASSNLAGGGTDTQYF.

This clonotype was found many times. This chain links TRBV3-1 with TRBJ1-1; 8 positions match TRBD1. After removal of 4 bases from V and 10 bases from J, the junction contained 17 bases not matched to a gene. In germline, CDR1 is LGHDT, CDR2 YNNKEL (reference sequence). The CDR3 length is 16 residues. The CDR3 sequence is CASSLRTGLGNGGAFF. CDR3 sequence (DNA): TGTGCCAGCAGCCTACGGACAGGGTTGGGTAATGGTGGAGCTTTCTTT.

Many counts were recorded for this clonotype. The rearrangement links TRBV12-3 or TRBV12-4 to TRBJ1-1; possible D gene TRBD1, 6 bases. The CDR3 is 12 amino acids. V lost 5 bases to trimming and J lost 6 bases, with 10 bases between them. The CDR3 is CASSQTGPEAFF. As DNA, the CDR3 is TGTGCCAGCAGTCAGACAGGACCTGAAGCTTTCTTT.

The V and J genes are TRBV20-1 and TRBJ1-6; TRBD1 matches 7 bases. V dropped 5 bases and J dropped 10; count of bases not matched to a gene: 8. CDR3 length equals 13 residues. Germline-derived CDR1 and CDR2 are DFQATT and SNEGSKA (reference sequence). CDR3 sequence (DNA): TGCAGTGCTGGGACAGTCACCTCCTCACCCCTCCACTTT. This codes for CSAGTVTSSPLHF.

This clonotype was observed a few times. The CDR3, as DNA: TGTGCCAGCAGCTTTCGACAGACGGGGACTGAAGCTTTCTTT. It is translated as CASSFRQTGTEAFF. The genes are TRBV7-2 and TRBJ1-1; D is possibly TRBD1 (5 bases). From germline, CDR1 is SGHTA and CDR2 FQGNSA. V lost 3 bases and J 5 bases, leaving 13 bases between the germline ends. This CDR3 region has 14 residues.

This clonotype was counted many times. V gene TRBV28 combines with J gene TRBJ2-3; maybe TRBD1 (6 bases). This CDR3 has 16 residues. Trimming took off 7 bases at V and 2 bases at J, with 19 bases between the two ends. Germline values: CDR1 MDHEN, CDR2 SYDVKM. The DNA of the CDR3 is TGTGCCAGCAAGGCCCCAAACAGGGCCTCCACAGATACGCAGTATTTT. Translating it yields CASKAPNRASTDTQYF.

This clonotype occurred many times. V usage is TRBV14 and J usage is TRBJ2-3; a weak D match, TRBD2 (6 bases). The CDR3 is 16 amino acids. Trimming shortened V by 1 base and J by 1 base, and 12 bases separated the two germline ends. The germline gives CDR1 SGHDN, CDR2 FVKESK. In DNA, the CDR3 is TGTGCCAGCAGCCAAGGTGCGTCTAGCGGCACAGATACGCAGTATTTT. This sequence encodes CASSQGASSGTDTQYF.

The sample holds a few counts of this clonotype. The rearrangement links TRBV18 to TRBJ2-7; tentatively, D is TRBD1 (6 bases). V was trimmed by 0 bases and J by 2 bases, leaving 14 bases between them. The germline V gene encodes CDR1 KGHSH and CDR2 LQKENI. CDR3 length equals 16 residues. The CDR3 coding sequence is TGTGCCAGCTCACCACCATCAGGGGACCCCGCCTACGAGCAGTACTTC. It specifies CASSPPSGDPAYEQYF.

Only a few counts were recorded for this clonotype. V is TRBV20-1 and J is TRBJ2-7; D gene ambiguous. Germline CDR1 reads DFQATT; CDR2 reads SNEGSKA (reference sequence). Trimming took off 6 bases at V and 6 bases at J, with 21 bases between the two ends. The length of the CDR3 is 14 residues. The CDR3 nucleotides read TGCAGTGCGACCGGGTCCCCTTCCCTCTCCGAGCAGTACTTC. Translated, it gives CSATGSPSLSEQYF.

This clonotype was recorded many times. The gene calls are TRBV12-3 or TRBV12-4 and TRBJ1-2; possible D gene TRBD1, 5 bases. Trimming left V 5 bases short and J 8 bases short, with 12 bases between. The CDR3 contains 12 residues. The CDR3 DNA follows: TGTGCCAGCAGTACTAACAGGCACGGCTACACCTTC. It yields the protein CASSTNRHGYTF.

The chain joins TRBV7-2 to TRBJ2-3, with unresolved D. V was trimmed by 5 bases and J by 0 bases, leaving 12 bases between them. The CDR3 spans 15 residues. Looked up from germline, CDR1 is SGHTA and CDR2 is FQGNSA. In nucleotides, the CDR3 is TGTGCCAGCAGCCAAAGGAGCGCTAGCACAGATACGCAGTATTTT. As protein: CASSQRSASTDTQYF.

This clonotype was observed a handful of times. J is TRBJ2-2 and V is TRBV6-2 or TRBV6-3; TRBD1 aligns across 9 bases. The CDR3 covers 12 residues. V lost 9 bases to trimming and J lost 7 bases; unmatched junction nucleotides: 3. Germline lookup yields CDR1 MNHEY and CDR2 SVGEGT. For the CDR3, the DNA is TGTGCCAGTCGGACAGGGGACGGGGAGCTGTTTTTT. Translating it yields CASRTGDGELFF.